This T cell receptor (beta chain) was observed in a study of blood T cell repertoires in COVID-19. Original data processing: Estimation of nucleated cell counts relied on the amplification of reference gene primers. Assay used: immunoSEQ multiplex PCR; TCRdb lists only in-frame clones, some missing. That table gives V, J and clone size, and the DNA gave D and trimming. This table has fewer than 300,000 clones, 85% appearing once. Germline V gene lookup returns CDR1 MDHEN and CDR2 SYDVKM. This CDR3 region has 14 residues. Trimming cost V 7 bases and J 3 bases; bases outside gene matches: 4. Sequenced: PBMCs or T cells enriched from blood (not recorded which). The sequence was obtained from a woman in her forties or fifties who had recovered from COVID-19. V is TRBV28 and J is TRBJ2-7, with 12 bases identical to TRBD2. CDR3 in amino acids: CASKLAGGIYEQYF. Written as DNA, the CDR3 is TGTGCCAGCAAGCTAGCGGGAGGGATCTACGAGCAGTACTTC.